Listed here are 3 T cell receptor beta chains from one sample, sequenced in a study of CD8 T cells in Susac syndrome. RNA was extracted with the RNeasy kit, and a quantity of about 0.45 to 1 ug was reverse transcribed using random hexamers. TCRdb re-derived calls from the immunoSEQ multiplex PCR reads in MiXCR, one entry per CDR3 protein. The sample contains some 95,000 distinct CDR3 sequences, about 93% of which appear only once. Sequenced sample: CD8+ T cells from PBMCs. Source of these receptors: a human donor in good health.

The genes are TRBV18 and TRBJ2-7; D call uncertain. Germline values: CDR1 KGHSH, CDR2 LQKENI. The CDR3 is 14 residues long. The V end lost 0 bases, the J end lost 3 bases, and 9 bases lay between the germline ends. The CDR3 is CASSPPNEIYEQYF. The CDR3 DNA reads TGTGCCAGCTCACCACCGAACGAGATCTACGAGCAGTACTTC.

The CDR3 region is CASSPRGVQNTEAFF. For the CDR3, the DNA is TGTGCCAGCAGCCCCCGGGGGGTACAGAACACTGAAGCTTTCTTT. The rearrangement uses TRBV13 and TRBJ1-1; D is perhaps TRBD1 (5 bases). Germline lookup yields CDR1 PRHDT and CDR2 FYEKMQ (reference sequence). V dropped 5 bases and J dropped 1 base, with 14 bases sitting between them. The CDR3 is 15 amino acids.

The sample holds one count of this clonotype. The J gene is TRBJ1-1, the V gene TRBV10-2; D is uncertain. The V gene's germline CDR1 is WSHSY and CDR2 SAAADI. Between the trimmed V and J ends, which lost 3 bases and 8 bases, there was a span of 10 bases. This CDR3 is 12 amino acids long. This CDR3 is CASSDSLREAFF. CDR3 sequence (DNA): TGCGCCAGCAGTGATTCTCTCCGGGAAGCTTTCTTT.